This TCR beta chain was captured in a study of blood T cell repertoires in COVID-19. Study details: From the United States, Italy and Spain came samples of acute and convalescent COVID-19. In each case, the material was cDNA or gDNA derived from T cells, B-cell-depleted T cells, or PBMCs.

The CDR3 runs 18 residues. V dropped 0 bases and J dropped 0 bases, with 18 bases sitting between them. Germline loops: CDR1 SGHDT, CDR2 YYEEEE. Methods used by the authors: Estimation of nucleated cell counts was performed using reference gene primer amplification. The assay was immunoSEQ multiplex PCR, and TCRdb's table has in-frame clones only and misses some. For V, J and clone size, that table is used; D and trimming come from the DNA. Of 150,000 or so clones in the sample, about three quarters were seen once. The sequencing sample was made of peripheral blood. This receptor was identified in a woman at least 80 years old with active or convalescent COVID-19. The J gene is TRBJ2-5, the V gene TRBV5-6, with D maybe TRBD1 (6 bases). CDR3 DNA sequence: TGTGCCAGCAGCTTGGTGGGACACCAAACCCGAAACCAAGAGACCCAGTACTTC. It codes for CASSLVGHQTRNQETQYF.